This T cell receptor beta chain was retrieved from a study of shared clonotypes between healthy human individuals. Trimming took 2 bases from V and 8 from J, leaving 10 bases between them. CDR3 length: 13 residues. Germline V gives CDR1 MNHEY, CDR2 SVGAGI. A few counts support this clone. Other nucleotide sequences from this sample produce the same CDR3. Assay: immunoSEQ multiplex PCR; the TCRdb copy retains only in-frame clones and omits some. The sample contains fewer than 600,000 clones, about 80% of which appear only once. V gene TRBV6-5 combines with J gene TRBJ2-4, with D maybe TRBD1 (6 bases). The TCR originated in a middle-aged woman in good health. Some clones in this sample may be carry-over from other donors' samples. The sample comprised PBMCs. The CDR3 protein is CASSYLSGDIQYF. The CDR3, as DNA: TGTGCCAGCAGTTACCTATCAGGGGACATTCAGTACTTC.